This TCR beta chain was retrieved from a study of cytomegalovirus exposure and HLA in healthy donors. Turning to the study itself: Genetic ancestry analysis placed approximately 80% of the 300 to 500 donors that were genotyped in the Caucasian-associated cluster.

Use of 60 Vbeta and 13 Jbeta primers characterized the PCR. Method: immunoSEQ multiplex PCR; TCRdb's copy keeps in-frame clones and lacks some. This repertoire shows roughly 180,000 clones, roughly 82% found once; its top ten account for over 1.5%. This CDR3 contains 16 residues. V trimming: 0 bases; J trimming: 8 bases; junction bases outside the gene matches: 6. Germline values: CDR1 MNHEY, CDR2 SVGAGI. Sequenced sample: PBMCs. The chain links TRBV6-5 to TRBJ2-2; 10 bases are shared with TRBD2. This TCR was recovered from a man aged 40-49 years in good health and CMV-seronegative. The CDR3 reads CASSYSGLALMGELFF. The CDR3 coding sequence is TGTGCCAGCAGTTACTCGGGACTAGCGTTAATGGGGGAGCTGTTTTTT.